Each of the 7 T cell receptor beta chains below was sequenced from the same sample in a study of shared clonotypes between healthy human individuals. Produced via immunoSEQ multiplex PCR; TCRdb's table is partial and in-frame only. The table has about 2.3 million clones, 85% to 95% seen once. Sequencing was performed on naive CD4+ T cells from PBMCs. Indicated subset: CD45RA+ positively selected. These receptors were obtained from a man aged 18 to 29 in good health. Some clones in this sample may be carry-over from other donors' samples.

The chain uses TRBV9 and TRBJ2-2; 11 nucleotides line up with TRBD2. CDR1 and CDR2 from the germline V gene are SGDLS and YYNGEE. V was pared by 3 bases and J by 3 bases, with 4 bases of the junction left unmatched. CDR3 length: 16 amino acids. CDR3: CASSEGTSGDTGELFF. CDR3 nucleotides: TGTGCCAGCAGCGAGGGGACTAGCGGAGACACCGGGGAGCTGTTTTTT.

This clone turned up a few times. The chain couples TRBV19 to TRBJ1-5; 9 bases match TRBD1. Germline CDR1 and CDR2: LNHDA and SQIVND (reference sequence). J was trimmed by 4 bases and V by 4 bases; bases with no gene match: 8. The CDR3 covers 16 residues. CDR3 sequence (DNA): TGTGCCAGTAGTAGGGCCCTGACAGGGGGTAATCAGCCCCAGCATTTT. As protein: CASSRALTGGNQPQHF.

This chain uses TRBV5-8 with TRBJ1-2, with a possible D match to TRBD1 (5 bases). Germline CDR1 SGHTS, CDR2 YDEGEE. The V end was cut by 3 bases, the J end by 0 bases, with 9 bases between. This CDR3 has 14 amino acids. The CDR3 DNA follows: TGTGCCAGCAGCTGGGGACGGACTAACTATGGCTACACCTTC. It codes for CASSWGRTNYGYTF.

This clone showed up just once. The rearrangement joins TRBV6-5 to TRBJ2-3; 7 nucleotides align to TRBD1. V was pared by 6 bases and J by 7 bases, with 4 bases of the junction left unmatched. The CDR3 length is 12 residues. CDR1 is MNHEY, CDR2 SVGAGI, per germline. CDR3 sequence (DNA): TGTGCCAGCAGCCCGACAGGGTATACGCAGTATTTT. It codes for CASSPTGYTQYF.

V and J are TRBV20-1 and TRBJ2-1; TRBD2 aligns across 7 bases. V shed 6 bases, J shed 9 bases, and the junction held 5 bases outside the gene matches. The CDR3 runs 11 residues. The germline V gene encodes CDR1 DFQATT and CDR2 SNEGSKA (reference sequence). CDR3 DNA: TGCAGTGCCAGACTAGCTGGTGAGCAGTTCTTC. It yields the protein CSARLAGEQFF.

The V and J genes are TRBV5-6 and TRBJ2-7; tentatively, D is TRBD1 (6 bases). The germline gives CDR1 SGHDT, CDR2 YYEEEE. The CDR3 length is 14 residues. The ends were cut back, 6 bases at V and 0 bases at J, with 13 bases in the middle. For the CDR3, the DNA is TGTGCCAGCACAACGCAGGGGAGCTCCTACGAGCAGTACTTC. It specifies CASTTQGSSYEQYF.

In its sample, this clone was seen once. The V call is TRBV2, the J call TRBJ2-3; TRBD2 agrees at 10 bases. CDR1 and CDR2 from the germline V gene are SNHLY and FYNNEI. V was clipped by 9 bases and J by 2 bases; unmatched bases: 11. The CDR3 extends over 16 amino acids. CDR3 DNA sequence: TGTGCCAGTACATTTGGACTAGCGGCCTACACAGATACGCAGTATTTT. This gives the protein CASTFGLAAYTDTQYF.